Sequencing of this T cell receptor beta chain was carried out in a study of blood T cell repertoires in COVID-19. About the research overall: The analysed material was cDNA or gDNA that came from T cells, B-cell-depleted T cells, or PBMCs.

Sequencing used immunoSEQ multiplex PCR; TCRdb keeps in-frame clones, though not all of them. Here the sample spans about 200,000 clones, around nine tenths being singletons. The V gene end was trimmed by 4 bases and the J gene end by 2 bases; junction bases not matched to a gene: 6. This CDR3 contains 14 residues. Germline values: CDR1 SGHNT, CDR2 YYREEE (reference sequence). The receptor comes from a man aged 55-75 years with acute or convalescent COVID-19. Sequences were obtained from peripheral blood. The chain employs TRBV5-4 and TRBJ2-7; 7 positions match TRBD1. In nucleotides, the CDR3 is TGTGCCAGCAGCCTGGGACAGTCAGCCTACGAGCAGTACTTC. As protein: CASSLGQSAYEQYF.